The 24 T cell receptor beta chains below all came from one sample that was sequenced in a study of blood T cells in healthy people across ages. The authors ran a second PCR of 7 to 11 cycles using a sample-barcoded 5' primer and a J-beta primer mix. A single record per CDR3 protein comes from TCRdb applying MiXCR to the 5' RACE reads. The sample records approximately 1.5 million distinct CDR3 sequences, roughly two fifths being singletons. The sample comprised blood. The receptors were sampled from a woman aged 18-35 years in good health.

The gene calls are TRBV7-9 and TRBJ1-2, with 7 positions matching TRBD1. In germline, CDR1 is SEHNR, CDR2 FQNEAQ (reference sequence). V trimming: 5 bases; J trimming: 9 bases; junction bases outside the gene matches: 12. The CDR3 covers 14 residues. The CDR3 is CASSESLDRMSYTF. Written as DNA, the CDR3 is TGTGCCAGCAGCGAGTCTTTGGACAGGATGAGCTACACCTTC.

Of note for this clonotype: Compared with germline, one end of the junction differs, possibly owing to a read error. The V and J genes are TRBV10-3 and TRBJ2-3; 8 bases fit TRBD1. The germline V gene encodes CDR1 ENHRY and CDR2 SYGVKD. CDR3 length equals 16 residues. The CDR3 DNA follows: TGTACCATCAGTGAGTCCGGACAGGGCTGGGCAGATACGCAGTATTTT. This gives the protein CTISESGQGWADTQYF.

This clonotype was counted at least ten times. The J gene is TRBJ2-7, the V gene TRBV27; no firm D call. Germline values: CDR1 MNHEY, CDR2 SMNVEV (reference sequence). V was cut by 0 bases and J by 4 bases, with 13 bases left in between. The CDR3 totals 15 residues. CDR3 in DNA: TGTGCCAGCAGTTTATCCCCCCTACGGCTATACGAGCAGTACTTC. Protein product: CASSLSPLRLYEQYF.

The CDR3 DNA reads TGTGCCAGCAGTGCTAAGGGCAATGAGCAGTTCTTC. It is translated as CASSAKGNEQFF. V usage is TRBV12-3 or TRBV12-4 and J usage is TRBJ2-1, with D unresolved. The CDR3 extends over 12 amino acids. Trimming removed 5 bases from V and 6 bases from J, with 8 bases in between.

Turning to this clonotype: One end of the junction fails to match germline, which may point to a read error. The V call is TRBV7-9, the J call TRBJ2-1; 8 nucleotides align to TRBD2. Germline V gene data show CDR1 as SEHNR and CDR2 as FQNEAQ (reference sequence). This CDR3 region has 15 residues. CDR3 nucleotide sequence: TGTGCCAGCAGCTTACTAGCGGGCTCCTACAATGAGAAGTTCTTC. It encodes CASSLLAGSYNEKFF.

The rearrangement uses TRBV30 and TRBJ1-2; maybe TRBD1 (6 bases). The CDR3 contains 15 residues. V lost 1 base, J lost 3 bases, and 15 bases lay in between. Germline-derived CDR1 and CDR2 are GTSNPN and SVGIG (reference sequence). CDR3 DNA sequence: TGTGCCTGGAGTGAGGGGGGAAGTGGCTACTATGGCTACACCTTC. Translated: CAWSEGGSGYYGYTF.

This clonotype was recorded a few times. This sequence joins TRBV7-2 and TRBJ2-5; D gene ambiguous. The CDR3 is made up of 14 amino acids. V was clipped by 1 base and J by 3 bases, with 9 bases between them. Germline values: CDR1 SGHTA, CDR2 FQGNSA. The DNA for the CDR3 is TGTGCCAGCAGCTTAGTATGGCAGGAAGAGACCCAGTACTTC. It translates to CASSLVWQEETQYF. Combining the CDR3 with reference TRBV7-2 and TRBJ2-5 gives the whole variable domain GAGVSQSPSNKVTEKGKDVELRCDPISGHTALYWYRQSLGQGLEFLIYFQGNSAPDKSGLPSDRFSAERTGGSVSTLTIQRTQQEDSAVYLCASSLVWQEETQYFGPGTRLLVL.

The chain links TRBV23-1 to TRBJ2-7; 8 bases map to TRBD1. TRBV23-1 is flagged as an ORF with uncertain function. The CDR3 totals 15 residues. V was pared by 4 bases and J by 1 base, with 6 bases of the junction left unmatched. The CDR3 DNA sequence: TGCGCCAGCAGTCTCGACAGGGGAGCATCCTACGAGCAGTACTTC. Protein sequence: CASSLDRGASYEQYF.

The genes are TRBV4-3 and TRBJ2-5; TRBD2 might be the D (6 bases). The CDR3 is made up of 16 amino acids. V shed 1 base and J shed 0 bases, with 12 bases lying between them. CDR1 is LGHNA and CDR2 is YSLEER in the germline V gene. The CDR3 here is CASSQGSGGYQETQYF. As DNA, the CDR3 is TGCGCCAGCAGCCAAGGGAGTGGGGGGTACCAAGAGACCCAGTACTTC.

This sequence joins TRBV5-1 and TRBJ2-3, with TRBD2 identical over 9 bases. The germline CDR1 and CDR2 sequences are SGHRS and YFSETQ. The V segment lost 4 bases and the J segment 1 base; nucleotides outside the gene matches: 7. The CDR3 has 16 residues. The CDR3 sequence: CASSQGLATRTDTQYF. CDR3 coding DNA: TGCGCCAGCAGCCAAGGACTAGCGACCCGCACAGATACGCAGTATTTT.

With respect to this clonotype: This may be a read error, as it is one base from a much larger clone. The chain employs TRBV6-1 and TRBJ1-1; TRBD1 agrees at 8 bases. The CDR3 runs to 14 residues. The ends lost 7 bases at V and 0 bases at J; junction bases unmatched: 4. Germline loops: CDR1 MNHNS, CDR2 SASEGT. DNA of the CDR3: TGTGCCAGCACCTTGACAGGGGTGAACACTGAAGCTTTCTTT. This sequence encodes CASTLTGVNTEAFF.

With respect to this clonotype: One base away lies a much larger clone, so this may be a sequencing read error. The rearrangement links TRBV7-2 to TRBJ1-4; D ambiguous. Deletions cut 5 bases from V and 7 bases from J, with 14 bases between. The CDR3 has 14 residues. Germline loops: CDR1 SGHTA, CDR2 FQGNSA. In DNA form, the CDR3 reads TGTGCCAGCAGCGTAGGAGGAGGGAGTGAAAAACTGTTTTTT. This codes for CASSVGGGSEKLFF.

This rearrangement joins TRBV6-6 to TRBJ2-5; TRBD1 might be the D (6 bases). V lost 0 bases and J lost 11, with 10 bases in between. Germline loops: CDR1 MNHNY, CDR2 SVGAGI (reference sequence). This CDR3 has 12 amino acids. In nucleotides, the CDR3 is TGTGCCAGCAGTTACTCGCGAAGGGGGCAGTACTTC. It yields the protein CASSYSRRGQYF.

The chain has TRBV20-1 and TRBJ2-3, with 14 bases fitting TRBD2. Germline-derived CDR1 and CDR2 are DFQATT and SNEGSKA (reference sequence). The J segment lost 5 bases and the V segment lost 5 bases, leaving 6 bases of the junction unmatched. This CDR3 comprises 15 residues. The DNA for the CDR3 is TGCAGTGCTCGAAGACTAGCGGGAGGGCAAGATACGCAGTATTTT. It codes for CSARRLAGGQDTQYF.

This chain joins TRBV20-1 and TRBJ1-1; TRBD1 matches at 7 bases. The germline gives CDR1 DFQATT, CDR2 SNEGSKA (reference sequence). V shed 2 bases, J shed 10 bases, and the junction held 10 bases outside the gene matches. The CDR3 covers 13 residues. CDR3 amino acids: CSARFQGELPAFF. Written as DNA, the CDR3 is TGCAGTGCTAGATTCCAGGGGGAACTACCAGCTTTCTTT.

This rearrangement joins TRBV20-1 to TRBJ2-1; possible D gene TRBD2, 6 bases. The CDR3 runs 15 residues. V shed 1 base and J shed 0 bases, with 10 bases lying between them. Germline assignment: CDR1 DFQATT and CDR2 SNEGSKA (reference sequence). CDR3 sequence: CSARVGGISYNEQFF. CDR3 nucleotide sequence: TGCAGTGCTAGAGTGGGCGGGATCTCCTACAATGAGCAGTTCTTC.

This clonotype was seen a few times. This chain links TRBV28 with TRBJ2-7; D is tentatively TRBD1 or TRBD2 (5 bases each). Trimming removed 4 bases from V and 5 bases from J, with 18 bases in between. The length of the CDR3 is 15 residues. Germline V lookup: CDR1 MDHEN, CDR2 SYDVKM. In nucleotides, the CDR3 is TGTGCCAGCAGTTCCCCCTCCTCAGGGAGCCACGAGCAGTACTTC. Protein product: CASSSPSSGSHEQYF. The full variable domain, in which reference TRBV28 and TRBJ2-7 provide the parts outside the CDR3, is DVKVTQSSRYLVKRTGEKVFLECVQDMDHENMFWYRQDPGLGLRLIYFSYDVKMKEKGDIPEGYSVSREKKERFSLILESASTNQTSMYLCASSSPSSGSHEQYFGPGTRLTVT.

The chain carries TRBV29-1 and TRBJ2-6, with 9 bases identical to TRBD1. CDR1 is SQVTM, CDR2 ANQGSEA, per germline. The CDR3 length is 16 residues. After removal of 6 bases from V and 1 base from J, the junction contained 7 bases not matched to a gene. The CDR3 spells CSVRLGTGSGANVLTF. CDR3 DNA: TGCAGCGTCCGACTCGGGACAGGGTCTGGGGCCAACGTCCTGACTTTC.

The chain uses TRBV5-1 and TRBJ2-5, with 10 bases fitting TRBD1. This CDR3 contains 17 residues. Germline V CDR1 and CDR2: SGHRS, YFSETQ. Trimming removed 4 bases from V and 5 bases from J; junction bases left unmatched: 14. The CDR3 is CASSLTPPGQGMETQYF. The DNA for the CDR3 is TGCGCCAGCAGCCTCACGCCGCCGGGACAGGGGATGGAGACCCAGTACTTC.

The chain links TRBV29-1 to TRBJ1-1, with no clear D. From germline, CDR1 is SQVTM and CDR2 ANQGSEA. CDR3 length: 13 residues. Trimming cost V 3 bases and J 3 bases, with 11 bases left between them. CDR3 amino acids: CSVDWVEDTEAFF. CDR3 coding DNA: TGCAGCGTTGATTGGGTAGAAGACACTGAAGCTTTCTTT.

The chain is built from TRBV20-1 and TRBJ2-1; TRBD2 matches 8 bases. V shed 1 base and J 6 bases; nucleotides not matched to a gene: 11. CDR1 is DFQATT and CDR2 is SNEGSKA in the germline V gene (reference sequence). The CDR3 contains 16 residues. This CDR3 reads CSARVLSGRWANEQFF. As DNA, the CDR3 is TGCAGTGCTAGAGTGTTAAGCGGGAGATGGGCCAATGAGCAGTTCTTC.

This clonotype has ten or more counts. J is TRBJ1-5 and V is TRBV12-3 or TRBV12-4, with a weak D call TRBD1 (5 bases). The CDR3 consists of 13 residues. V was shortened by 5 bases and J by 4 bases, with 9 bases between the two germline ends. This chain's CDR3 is CASSPRQNQPQHF. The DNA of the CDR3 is TGTGCCAGCAGTCCCAGACAGAATCAGCCCCAGCATTTT.

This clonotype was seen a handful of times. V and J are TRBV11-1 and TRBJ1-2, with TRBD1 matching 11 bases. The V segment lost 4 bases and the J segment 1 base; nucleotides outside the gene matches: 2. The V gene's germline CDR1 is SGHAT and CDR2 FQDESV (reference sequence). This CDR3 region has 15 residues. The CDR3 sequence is CASSWDRGINYGYTF. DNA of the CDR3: TGTGCCAGCAGCTGGGACAGGGGGATTAACTATGGCTACACCTTC.

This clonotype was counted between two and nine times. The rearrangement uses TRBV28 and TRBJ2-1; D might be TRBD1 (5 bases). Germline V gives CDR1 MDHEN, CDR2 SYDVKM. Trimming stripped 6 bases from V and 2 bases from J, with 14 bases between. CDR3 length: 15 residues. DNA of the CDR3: TGTGCCAGCAGGATCGACAGCCTCACCTACAATGAGCAGTTCTTC. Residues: CASRIDSLTYNEQFF.